This note documents a single T cell receptor beta chain sequence. As yet, its antigen is unknown. These data belong to a study of shared clonotypes between healthy human individuals. The wider study: Per-donor plates numbered three CD4 naive, three CD4 memory, two CD8 naive and one CD8 memory. Study-wide findings and caveats: Memory subsets had estimated richness that was generally smaller than that of naive subsets. Generation probabilities of non-shared clonotypes were lower (relative to those shared by all four donors).

Germline V gives CDR1 MNHEY, CDR2 SVGAGI. CDR3 length: 16 amino acids. Trimming at V came to 4 bases and at J to 3 bases, leaving 10 bases not matched to a gene. Profiled with immunoSEQ multiplex PCR; TCRdb holds only in-frame clones, not every one. The sample includes about 2.4 million clones, over 85% seen only once; the top ten take 0.11% to 0.15%. The TCR comes from a man aged 18 to 30 in good health. The material sequenced was naive CD4+ T cells sorted from blood. Subset in this sample: CD45RA+ positively selected. The chain carries TRBV6-5 and TRBJ1-2; 8 nucleotides match TRBD1. CDR3 in amino acids: CASSLNRGETDYGYTF. Here the CDR3 DNA reads TGTGCCAGCAGTTTGAACAGGGGGGAAACTGACTATGGCTACACCTTC.